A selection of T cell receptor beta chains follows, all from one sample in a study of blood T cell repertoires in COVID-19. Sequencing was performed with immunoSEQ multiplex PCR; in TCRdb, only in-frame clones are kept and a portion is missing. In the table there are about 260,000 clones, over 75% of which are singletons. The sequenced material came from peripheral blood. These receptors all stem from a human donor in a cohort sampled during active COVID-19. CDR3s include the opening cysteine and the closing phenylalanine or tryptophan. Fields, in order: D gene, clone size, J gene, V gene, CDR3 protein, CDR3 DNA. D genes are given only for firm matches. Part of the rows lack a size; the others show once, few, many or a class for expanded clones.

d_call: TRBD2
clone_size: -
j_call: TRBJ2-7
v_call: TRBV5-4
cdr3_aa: CASSSPSGSYEQYF
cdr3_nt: TGTGCCAGCAGCTCTCCTAGCGGCTCCTACGAGCAGTACTTC

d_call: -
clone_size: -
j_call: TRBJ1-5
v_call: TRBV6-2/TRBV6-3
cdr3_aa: CASSYSRVGNQPQHF
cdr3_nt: TGTGCCAGCAGTTACTCCAGGGTTGGCAATCAGCCCCAGCATTTT

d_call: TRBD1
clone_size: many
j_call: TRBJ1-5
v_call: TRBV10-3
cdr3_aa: CANAGQVNQPQHF
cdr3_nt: TGTGCCAACGCGGGACAGGTTAATCAGCCCCAGCATTTT

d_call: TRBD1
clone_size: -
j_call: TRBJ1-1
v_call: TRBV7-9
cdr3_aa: CASSLDGTGNTEAFF
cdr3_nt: TGTGCCAGCAGCTTAGACGGGACAGGGAACACTGAAGCTTTCTTT

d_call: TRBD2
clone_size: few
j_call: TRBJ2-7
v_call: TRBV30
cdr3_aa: CAWSVQAGPYEQYF
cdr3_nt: TGTGCCTGGAGTGTACAAGCGGGGCCCTACGAGCAGTACTTC

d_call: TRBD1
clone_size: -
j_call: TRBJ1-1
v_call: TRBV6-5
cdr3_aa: CASSTPGGNTEAFF
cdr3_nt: TGTGCCAGCAGTACTCCAGGGGGGAACACTGAAGCTTTCTTT

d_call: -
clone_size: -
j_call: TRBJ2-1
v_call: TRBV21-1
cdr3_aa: CASSKEADNEQFF
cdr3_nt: TGTGCCAGCAGCAAAGAAGCCGACAATGAGCAGTTCTTC

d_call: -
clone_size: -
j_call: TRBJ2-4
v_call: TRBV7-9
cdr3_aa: CASSSSGRIAKNIQYF
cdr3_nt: TGTGCCAGCAGCTCCAGTGGGAGAATAGCCAAAAACATTCAGTACTTC

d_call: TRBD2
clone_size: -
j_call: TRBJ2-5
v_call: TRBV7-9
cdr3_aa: CASSPKGLAGGVTQYF
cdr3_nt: TGTGCCAGCAGCCCCAAGGGGCTAGCGGGAGGTGTGACCCAGTACTTC

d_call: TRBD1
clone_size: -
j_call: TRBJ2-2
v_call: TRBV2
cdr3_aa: CASGQDTGELFF
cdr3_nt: TGTGCCAGCGGACAGGACACCGGGGAGCTGTTTTTT

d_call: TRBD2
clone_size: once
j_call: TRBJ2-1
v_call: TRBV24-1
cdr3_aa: CATSDTGGPYNEQFF
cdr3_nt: TGTGCCACCAGTGATACGGGAGGGCCTTACAATGAGCAGTTCTTC

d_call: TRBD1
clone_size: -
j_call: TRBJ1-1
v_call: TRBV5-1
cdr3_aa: CASRTGQLNTEAFF
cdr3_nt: TGCGCCAGCAGAACGGGACAGTTGAACACTGAAGCTTTCTTT

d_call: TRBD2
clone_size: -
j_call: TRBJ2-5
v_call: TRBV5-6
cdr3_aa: CASSAGLAEKTQYF
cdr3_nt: TGTGCCAGCAGCGCAGGACTAGCGGAGAAAACCCAGTACTTC

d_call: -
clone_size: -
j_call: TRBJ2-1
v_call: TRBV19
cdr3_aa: CASRMAGLRVSNEQFF
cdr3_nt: TGTGCCAGTAGAATGGCGGGACTGCGGGTTAGCAATGAGCAGTTCTTC

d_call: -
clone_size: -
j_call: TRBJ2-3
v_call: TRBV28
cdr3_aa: CASSSLGAGGSGTQYF
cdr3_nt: TGTGCCAGCAGCTCACTTGGGGCAGGGGGGTCAGGTACGCAGTATTTT

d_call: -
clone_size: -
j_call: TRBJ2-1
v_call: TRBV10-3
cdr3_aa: CAISVPGGNEQFF
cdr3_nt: TGTGCCATCAGTGTCCCCGGGGGCAATGAGCAGTTCTTC

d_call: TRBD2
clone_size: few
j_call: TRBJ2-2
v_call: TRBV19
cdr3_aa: CASSRLAGVGTGELFF
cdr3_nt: TGTGCCAGTAGTCGACTAGCGGGAGTAGGCACCGGGGAGCTGTTTTTT

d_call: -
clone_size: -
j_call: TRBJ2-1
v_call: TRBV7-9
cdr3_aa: CASSLDRVNEQFF
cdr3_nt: TGTGCCAGCAGCTTGGACAGAGTGAATGAGCAGTTCTTC

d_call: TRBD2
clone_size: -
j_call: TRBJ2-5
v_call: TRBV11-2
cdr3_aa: CASSLGALADKETQYF
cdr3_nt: TGTGCCAGCAGCTTAGGGGCCCTAGCGGACAAAGAGACCCAGTACTTC

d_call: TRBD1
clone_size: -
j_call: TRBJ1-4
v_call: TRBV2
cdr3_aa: CASRGDRVGEKLFF
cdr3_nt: TGTGCCAGCAGGGGGGACAGGGTTGGCGAAAAACTGTTTTTT

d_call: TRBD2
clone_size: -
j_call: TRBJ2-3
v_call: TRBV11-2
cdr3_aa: CASSLLAGGISDTQYF
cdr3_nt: TGTGCCAGCAGCTTATTGGCGGGAGGTATCTCAGATACGCAGTATTTT

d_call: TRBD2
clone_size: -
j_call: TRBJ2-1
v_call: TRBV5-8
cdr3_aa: CASSLTGTSGSNEQFF
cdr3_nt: TGTGCCAGCAGCTTAACCGGGACTAGCGGGTCTAATGAGCAGTTCTTC

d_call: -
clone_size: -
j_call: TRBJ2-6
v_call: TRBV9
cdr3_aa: CASSIFPGSGLGGANVLTF
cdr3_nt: TGTGCCAGCAGCATATTTCCCGGGAGCGGACTCGGCGGGGCCAACGTCCTGACTTTC

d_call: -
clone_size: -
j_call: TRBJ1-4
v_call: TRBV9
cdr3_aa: CASSVWGGGTNEKLFF
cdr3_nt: TGTGCCAGCAGCGTTTGGGGAGGGGGAACTAATGAAAAACTGTTTTTT

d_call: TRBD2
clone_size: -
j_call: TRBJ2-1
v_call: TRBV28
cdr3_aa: CASTGGNEQFF
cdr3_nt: TGTGCCAGCACGGGGGGAAATGAGCAGTTCTTC

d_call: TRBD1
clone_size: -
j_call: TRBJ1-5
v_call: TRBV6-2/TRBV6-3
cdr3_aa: CASSYGGTGGQPQHF
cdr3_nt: TGTGCCAGCAGTTACGGGGGGACAGGGGGCCAGCCCCAGCATTTT

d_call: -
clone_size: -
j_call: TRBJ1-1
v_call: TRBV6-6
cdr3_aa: CASSYTGLVNTEAFF
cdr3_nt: TGTGCCAGCAGTTACACAGGGCTGGTGAACACTGAAGCTTTCTTT

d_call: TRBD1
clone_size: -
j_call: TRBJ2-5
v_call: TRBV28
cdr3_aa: CASSFLGDSYQETQYF
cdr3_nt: TGTGCCAGCAGTTTTTTGGGGGACAGCTACCAAGAGACCCAGTACTTC

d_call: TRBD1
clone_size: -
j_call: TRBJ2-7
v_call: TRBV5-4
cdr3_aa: CASSYPGQGDNEQYF
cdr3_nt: TGTGCCAGCAGTTATCCGGGACAGGGAGATAACGAGCAGTACTTC

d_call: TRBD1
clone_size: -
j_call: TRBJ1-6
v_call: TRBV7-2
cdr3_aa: CASAKGDRGWNSPLHF
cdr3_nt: TGTGCCAGCGCAAAGGGGGACAGGGGATGGAATTCACCCCTCCACTTT

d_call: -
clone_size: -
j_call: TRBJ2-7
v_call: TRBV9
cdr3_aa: CASTRDDGSYEQYF
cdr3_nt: TGTGCCAGCACCCGGGATGACGGTTCCTACGAGCAGTACTTC

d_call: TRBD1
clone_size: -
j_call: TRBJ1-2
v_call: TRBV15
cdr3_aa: CATSREQGVLGYTF
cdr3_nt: TGTGCCACCAGCAGAGAACAGGGGGTTTTGGGCTACACCTTC

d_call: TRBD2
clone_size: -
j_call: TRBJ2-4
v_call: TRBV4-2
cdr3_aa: CASSQESSGRQLAKNIQYF
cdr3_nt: TGTGCCAGCAGCCAAGAGTCGAGCGGGAGACAACTAGCCAAAAACATTCAGTACTTC

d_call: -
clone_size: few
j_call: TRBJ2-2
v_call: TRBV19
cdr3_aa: CASSPAGVGSGELFF
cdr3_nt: TGTGCCAGTAGTCCCGCAGGGGTAGGTTCCGGGGAGCTGTTTTTT

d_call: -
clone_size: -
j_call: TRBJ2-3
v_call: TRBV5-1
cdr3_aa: CASSLNQGLTDTQYF
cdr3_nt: TGCGCCAGCAGCCTAAATCAGGGTCTTACAGATACGCAGTATTTT

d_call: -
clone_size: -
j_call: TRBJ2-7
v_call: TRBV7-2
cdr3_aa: CASSLGFSGSYEQYF
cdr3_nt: TGTGCCAGCAGCTTAGGGTTTTCGGGATCTTACGAGCAGTACTTC

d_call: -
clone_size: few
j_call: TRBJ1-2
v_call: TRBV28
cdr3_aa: CASSPINREGGYTF
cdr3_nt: TGTGCCAGCAGTCCCATAAACAGGGAGGGCGGCTACACCTTC

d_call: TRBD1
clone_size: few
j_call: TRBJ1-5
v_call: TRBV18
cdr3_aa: CASSPGQGGQPQHF
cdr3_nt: TGTGCCAGCTCACCCGGACAGGGAGGACAGCCCCAGCATTTT

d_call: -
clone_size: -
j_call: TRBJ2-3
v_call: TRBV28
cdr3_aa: CASSFQGADTQYF
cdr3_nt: TGTGCCAGCAGTTTCCAGGGTGCAGATACGCAGTATTTT